This record concerns one TCR beta chain sequence. Antigen: not known. The sample belongs to a study of shared clonotypes between healthy human individuals. Data came from immunoSEQ multiplex PCR; TCRdb stores just in-frame clones and leaves some out. There are 400,000 or so clones in the sample; 90% to 97% occur only once, and 0.32% lies in the top ten. CDR1 is MNHNS, CDR2 SASEGT, per germline. The CDR3 is 15 residues long. V lost 7 bases, J lost 3 bases, and 19 bases lay in between. The study, taken as a whole, reports: Genetic and exposure-history diversity was limited by the small donor number.

The receptor comes from a man aged 25 to 40 in good health. The specimen sequenced was memory CD8+ T cells sorted from blood. Noted subset: CD45RO+ cells pooled with CCR7-negative TemRA cells. V usage is TRBV6-1 and J usage is TRBJ2-7, with TRBD1 as a possible D gene (6 bases). CDR3 nucleotides: TGTGCCAGCAAAATTAGGGGCGCAGGGGACTACGAGCAGTACTTC. Translated: CASKIRGAGDYEQYF.